Shown below are 30 T cell receptor beta chains from a single sample sequenced in a study of T cell clones after liver transplantation. Profiling relied on immunoSEQ multiplex PCR, and the TCRdb table lists in-frame clones only, not all of them. The sample contains about 16,000 clones, approximately 80% of which appear only once. This sample comprised CD8+ T cells from blood, obtained less than 50 months after liver transplant. These receptors all stem from a human patient who received a liver transplant. Some T cells may possibly be graft donor cells.

The chain employs TRBV27 and TRBJ2-2, with 7 bases aligning to TRBD1. V trimming: 9 bases; J trimming: 6 bases; junction bases outside the gene matches: 4. The CDR3 extends over 12 amino acids. Germline V gene sequence: CDR1 MNHEY, CDR2 SMNVEV (reference sequence). CDR3 in amino acids: CASRQGAGELFF. The DNA for the CDR3 is TGTGCCAGTCGGCAGGGGGCCGGGGAGCTGTTTTTT.

J is TRBJ2-5 and V is TRBV9; 11 bases agree with TRBD2. After removal of 3 bases from V and 4 bases from J, the junction contained 8 bases not matched to a gene. The CDR3 sequence is 16 residues long. Germline V gene data show CDR1 as SGDLS and CDR2 as YYNGEE. CDR3 coding DNA: TGTGCCAGCAGCGATATAGCGGGGGGGCCTTCAGAGACCCAGTACTTC. Its translation: CASSDIAGGPSETQYF.

This clone was counted a few times. The chain employs TRBV6-5 and TRBJ2-4, with 9 bases lining up with TRBD1. Unmatched junction bases numbered 10, after V lost 6 bases and J lost 7 bases. The CDR3 totals 15 residues. The germline V gene encodes CDR1 MNHEY and CDR2 SVGAGI. In DNA form, the CDR3 reads TGTGCCAGCAGCAGCTACCGACAGGGGGGGAACATTCAGTACTTC. This codes for CASSSYRQGGNIQYF.

V and J are TRBV30 and TRBJ2-2, with 11 bases identical to TRBD2. The CDR3 covers 13 residues. Per the germline V gene, CDR1 is GTSNPN and CDR2 is SVGIG (reference sequence). Trimming at V came to 7 bases and at J to 6 bases, leaving 4 bases not matched to a gene. This CDR3 reads CAFTSGSAGELFF. The CDR3 DNA reads TGTGCCTTTACTAGCGGGAGCGCCGGGGAGCTGTTTTTT.

In its sample, this clone was seen once. This chain connects TRBV6-5 to TRBJ2-3, with D maybe TRBD1 (6 bases). This CDR3 region has 15 residues. Trimming cost V 6 bases and J 0 bases, with 13 bases left between them. The V gene's germline CDR1 is MNHEY and CDR2 SVGAGI. The CDR3 here is CASRSGASSTDTQYF. The CDR3, as DNA: TGTGCCAGCAGATCAGGGGCTTCTAGCACAGATACGCAGTATTTT.

This clone qualifies as large. The chain links TRBV19 to TRBJ1-6; no clear D. The CDR3 sequence is 14 residues long. Germline loops: CDR1 LNHDA, CDR2 SQIVND (reference sequence). V was clipped by 5 bases and J by 7 bases, with 12 bases between them. CDR3 region: CASSDDRENSPLHF. The CDR3 DNA reads as TGTGCCAGTAGTGACGACCGAGAAAATTCACCCCTCCACTTT.

This clone was recorded at least ten times. V usage is TRBV4-3 and J usage is TRBJ2-1, with D uncertain. The CDR3 contains 15 residues. V was pared by 4 bases and J by 8 bases, with 18 bases between. Germline-derived CDR1 and CDR2 are LGHNA and YSLEER. The CDR3 nucleotides are TGCGCCAGCAGCCCTGCTTATAACGAGGCGGATGAGCAGTTCTTC. Its protein product is CASSPAYNEADEQFF.

The CDR3 DNA sequence: TGTGCCATACGTACGGGCGAGCAGTACTTC. As protein: CAIRTGEQYF. This sequence joins TRBV11-2 and TRBJ2-5; no clear D. The J call may be incorrect, as the DNA end agrees better with TRBJ2-7. The CDR3 consists of 10 residues. Germline V gives CDR1 SGHAT, CDR2 FQNNGV.

The chain recombines TRBV27 with TRBJ2-2; tentatively, D is TRBD2 (7 bases). Trimming pared 4 bases from V and 0 bases from J, leaving 9 bases between. The CDR3 runs to 15 residues. The germline CDR1 and CDR2 sequences are MNHEY and SMNVEV (reference sequence). Here the CDR3 reads CASSSGGSNTGELFF. The CDR3 DNA reads TGTGCCAGCAGTTCGGGGGGCTCGAACACCGGGGAGCTGTTTTTT.

The chain employs TRBV5-6 and TRBJ2-5; the match to TRBD2 covers 10 bases. The CDR3 has 17 residues. V dropped 0 bases and J dropped 2; count of bases not matched to a gene: 7. Per germline, CDR1 SGHDT and CDR2 YYEEEE. CDR3 loop: CASSLVLAGVIQETQYF. The CDR3, as DNA: TGTGCCAGCAGCTTGGTTCTAGCGGGGGTAATACAAGAGACCCAGTACTTC.

The chain has TRBV6-6 and TRBJ2-1, with 9 nucleotides matching TRBD2. CDR3 length equals 15 residues. With 5 bases clipped from V and 6 bases from J, the junction kept 8 bases outside the gene matches. The germline V gene has CDR1 MNHNY and CDR2 SVGAGI (reference sequence). The CDR3 here is CASSPRSGRTNEQFF. CDR3 nucleotide sequence: TGTGCCAGCAGTCCCCGGAGCGGGAGGACCAATGAGCAGTTCTTC.

V and J are TRBV5-8 and TRBJ1-4; perhaps TRBD1 as D (6 bases). This CDR3 comprises 13 residues. Germline values: CDR1 SGHTS, CDR2 YDEGEE. V dropped 0 bases and J dropped 6 bases, with 6 bases sitting between them. The CDR3 region is CASSLGTDEKLFF. The CDR3, as DNA: TGTGCCAGCAGCTTGGGGACAGATGAAAAACTGTTTTTT.

In this sample, this clone turned up a few times. The rearrangement uses TRBV13 and TRBJ2-5; 8 positions agree with TRBD2. Looked up from germline, CDR1 is PRHDT and CDR2 is FYEKMQ (reference sequence). V dropped 0 bases and J dropped 10; count of bases not matched to a gene: 10. The CDR3 contains 15 residues. The CDR3 reads CASSLGARGGPDQYF. In DNA, the CDR3 is TGTGCCAGCAGCTTAGGGGCACGGGGGGGTCCGGACCAGTACTTC.

As DNA, the CDR3 is TGTGCCAGCAGCAGACAAGAGACCCAGTACTTC. Residues: CASSRQETQYF. The gene calls are TRBV11-1 and TRBJ2-5; D unresolved. CDR1 and CDR2 (germline): SGHAT, FQDESV (reference sequence). Between the trimmed V and J ends, which lost 5 bases and 2 bases, there was a span of 3 bases. The CDR3 loop spans 11 amino acids.

The chain carries TRBV29-1 and TRBJ2-7; a weak D match, TRBD2 (6 bases). Between the trimmed V and J ends, which lost 6 bases and 0 bases, there was a span of 15 bases. CDR3 length: 14 amino acids. Germline V gene sequence: CDR1 SQVTM, CDR2 ANQGSEA. The CDR3 reads CSVKSLGGSYEQYF. CDR3 DNA: TGCAGCGTAAAAAGTTTGGGGGGCTCCTACGAGCAGTACTTC.

This clone was recorded a few times. This chain joins TRBV14 and TRBJ2-7; D call uncertain. This CDR3 spans 13 amino acids. The ends were cut back, 5 bases at V and 0 bases at J, with 8 bases in the middle. CDR1 and CDR2 (germline): SGHDN, FVKESK. CDR3 sequence reads: CASSNPLSYEQYF. CDR3 in DNA: TGTGCCAGCAGCAACCCCCTCTCCTACGAGCAGTACTTC.

V gene TRBV27 combines with J gene TRBJ1-2, with TRBD1 matching over 8 bases. The CDR3 runs 16 residues. The germline V gene encodes CDR1 MNHEY and CDR2 SMNVEV (reference sequence). With V trimmed by 0 bases and J by 8 bases, 11 bases remained unmatched. The CDR3 here is CASSLSGQATVGGYTF. CDR3 bases: TGTGCCAGCAGTTTATCGGGACAGGCTACGGTGGGAGGCTACACCTTC.

This chain's CDR3 is CASRVGGGRNEQFF. The DNA of the CDR3 is TGTGCCAGCAGGGTGGGTGGGGGGCGCAATGAGCAGTTCTTC. The rearrangement uses TRBV2 and TRBJ2-1; D is tentatively TRBD1 or TRBD2 (6 bases each). CDR3 length equals 14 residues. Per germline, CDR1 SNHLY and CDR2 FYNNEI. Trimming took 6 bases from V and 6 from J, leaving 15 bases between them. Drawing the rest from reference TRBV2 and TRBJ2-1, the complete variable domain is EPEVTQTPSHQVTQMGQEVILRCVPISNHLYFYWYRQILGQKVEFLVSFYNNEISEKSEIFDDQFSVERPDGSNFTLKIRSTKLEDSAMYFCASRVGGGRNEQFFGPGTRLTVL.

The rearrangement uses TRBV19 and TRBJ2-1; 9 nucleotides line up with TRBD1. This CDR3 has 13 amino acids. Germline trimming cut 9 bases from V and 4 bases from J; bases unmatched to any gene: 4. Germline V gene sequence: CDR1 LNHDA, CDR2 SQIVND (reference sequence). Here the CDR3 reads CASGQGRYNEQFF. CDR3 DNA sequence: TGTGCCAGCGGACAGGGGCGATACAATGAGCAGTTCTTC.

This chain uses TRBV29-1 with TRBJ2-7; TRBD2 aligns across 7 bases. The germline V gene encodes CDR1 SQVTM and CDR2 ANQGSEA. Unmatched junction bases numbered 6, after V lost 6 bases and J lost 1 base. The CDR3 contains 13 residues. The CDR3 DNA is TGCAGCGTCCGGGACTATCCGTCCTACGAGCAGTACTTC. Its translation is CSVRDYPSYEQYF.

The genes are TRBV4-3 and TRBJ2-7; 8 bases are shared with TRBD2. Germline loops: CDR1 LGHNA, CDR2 YSLEER. The CDR3 runs 17 residues. J gave up 4 bases and V 0 bases, and 11 bases lay outside the gene matches. The DNA of the CDR3 is TGCGCCAGCAGCCAAGACATGTCCAGCGGGAGATCTTACGAGCAGTACTTC. This sequence encodes CASSQDMSSGRSYEQYF.

The chain joins TRBV5-1 to TRBJ2-7, with D uncertain. CDR3 length equals 14 residues. Germline CDR1 reads SGHRS; CDR2 reads YFSETQ. The V and J ends lost 1 base and 2 bases respectively, with 10 bases between them. The CDR3, as DNA: TGCGCCAGCAGCTTGAGGTGGGGAACCTACGAGCAGTACTTC. It encodes CASSLRWGTYEQYF.

The chain joins TRBV7-2 to TRBJ2-7, with D possibly being TRBD2 (7 bases). Trimming took 1 base from V and 7 from J, leaving 20 bases between them. Germline CDR1 reads SGHTA; CDR2 reads FQGNSA. The CDR3 consists of 16 residues. The CDR3 DNA reads as TGTGCCAGCAGCTTAGTATCGTCGGGGGGCTCGAGGGAGCAGTACTTC. It encodes CASSLVSSGGSREQYF.

This sequence joins TRBV4-3 and TRBJ1-1; D is possibly TRBD1 (5 bases). This CDR3 region has 15 residues. The germline V gene encodes CDR1 LGHNA and CDR2 YSLEER. Trimming took off 0 bases at V and 1 base at J, with 9 bases between the two ends. DNA for the CDR3: TGCGCCAGCAGCCAAGATAGGAGGGGGAACACTGAAGCTTTCTTT. Translated: CASSQDRRGNTEAFF.

V is TRBV6-6 and J is TRBJ1-2; possibly TRBD1 for D (5 bases). The CDR3 runs 13 residues. Germline CDR1 is MNHNY and CDR2 is SVGAGI (reference sequence). Trimming took 0 bases from V and 8 from J, leaving 10 bases between them. The CDR3 protein is CASSYSRGDGYTF. CDR3 coding DNA: TGTGCCAGCAGTTACTCGAGAGGGGACGGCTACACCTTC.

The chain uses TRBV6-6 and TRBJ2-1, with 8 nucleotides matching TRBD2. Germline V gene lookup returns CDR1 MNHNY and CDR2 SVGAGI (reference sequence). V gave up 4 bases and J gave up 6 bases; unmatched junction bases: 8. The CDR3 runs to 15 residues. In DNA form, the CDR3 reads TGTGCCAGCAGTTTAGGACTAGCTTCGACCAATGAGCAGTTCTTC. Protein: CASSLGLASTNEQFF.

The rearrangement uses TRBV27 and TRBJ2-7, with 7 bases identical to TRBD2. CDR1 is MNHEY, CDR2 SMNVEV, per germline (reference sequence). CDR3 length: 15 residues. V lost 5 bases, J lost 2 bases, and 9 bases stayed unmatched. The chain's CDR3 is CASSTWEGLTYEQYF. The CDR3 nucleotides are TGTGCCAGCAGTACCTGGGAGGGGCTGACCTACGAGCAGTACTTC.

This sequence joins TRBV9 and TRBJ2-5; 10 positions agree with TRBD2. This CDR3 contains 14 residues. With 0 bases clipped from V and 5 bases from J, the junction kept 1 base outside the gene matches. CDR1 SGDLS and CDR2 YYNGEE come from the germline V gene. The CDR3 spells CASSVGGLAETQYF. The CDR3 DNA follows: TGTGCCAGCAGCGTAGGGGGACTAGCGGAGACCCAGTACTTC.

The chain couples TRBV5-4 to TRBJ2-2, with a possible D match to TRBD2 (6 bases). Germline V lookup: CDR1 SGHNT, CDR2 YYREEE (reference sequence). With 2 bases removed from V and 6 bases from J, the gap between germline ends came to 14 bases. The CDR3 extends over 15 amino acids. Written as DNA, the CDR3 is TGTGCCAGCAGCTTAACACGCGGGGCGGCCGGGGAGCTGTTTTTT. Translation: CASSLTRGAAGELFF.

This clone was observed a single time. The chain has TRBV5-1 and TRBJ2-7, with 11 bases identical to TRBD1. The CDR3 is 14 residues long. CDR1 is SGHRS, CDR2 YFSETQ, per germline. With V trimmed by 4 bases and J by 3 bases, 3 bases remained unmatched. In DNA, the CDR3 is TGCGCCAGCAGCCTGGGACAGGGGGACTACGAGCAGTACTTC. As protein: CASSLGQGDYEQYF.